This is a list of T cell receptor beta chains from one sample in a study of regulatory T cells in long-lasting Graves disease. Each CDR3 protein is one row after TCRdb ran MiXCR on the multiplex PCR reads. The data contain 520,000 or so distinct CDR3 sequences, around 12% of them seen just once; the ten biggest clones take up approximately 9.6%. These data are also associated with another study on T cells in Graves' hyperthyroidism and ophthalmopathy.

The starting material was peripheral blood mononuclear cells (PBMCs), obtained at new diagnosis, from a patient treated with antithyroid drugs. The receptors shown here come from a woman aged 25 to 39 with Graves disease. CDR3s include the opening cysteine and the closing phenylalanine or tryptophan. The D gene is left open where the match is weak. Clone size is not always given. Where it is, it says once, few, many or a class for expanded clones.

>TRBJ2-5|many|TRBD2|TRBV7-9
TGTGCCAGCAGCCTGCCCGGCTGGGACTCGGGGGGAGAGACCCAGTACTTC
CASSLPGWDSGGETQYF
>TRBJ2-5|many|.|TRBV28
TGTGCCAGCAGTACACTAGCTCCCCAAGAGACCCAGTACTTC
CASSTLAPQETQYF
>TRBJ1-1|many|.|TRBV11-3
TGTGCCAGCAGCTTAAAGGGGATGAACACTGAAGCTTTCTTT
CASSLKGMNTEAFF
>TRBJ2-2|few|.|TRBV18
TGTGCCAGCTCACCACCAATTTTAGCGGCGAACACCGGGGAGCTGTTTTTT
CASSPPILAANTGELFF
>TRBJ2-2|many|TRBD2|TRBV6-1
TGTGCCAGCAGTAACCCAGGGACTAGCGGGAGGAGGGTCACCGGGGAGCTGTTTTTT
CASSNPGTSGRRVTGELFF
>TRBJ1-1|many|.|TRBV5-4
TGTGCCAGCAGCTTGGACTCCAGGAGGAACACTGAAGCTTTCTTT
CASSLDSRRNTEAFF
>TRBJ2-3|.|TRBD2|TRBV20-1
TGCAGTGCTGCCTTCGCGGGAGGGTCGGGAGATACGCAGTATTTT
CSAAFAGGSGDTQYF
>TRBJ1-5|many|.|TRBV2
TGTGCCAGCAGGGCACTCACAGGGAACAATCAGCCCCAGCATTTT
CASRALTGNNQPQHF
>TRBJ1-1|few|.|TRBV7-9
TGTGCCAGCAGCTTTTTATCGGGGGCCGGCACTGAAGCTTTCTTT
CASSFLSGAGTEAFF
>TRBJ2-7|many|TRBD1|TRBV2
TGTGCCAGCAATCCGGGACAGGGGTCCTCTGGTCTCTTCTACGAGCAGTACTTC
CASNPGQGSSGLFYEQYF
>TRBJ2-3|many|.|TRBV20-1
TGCAGTGCTCTCCGGGACTCCCAATGGGGTGCAGATACGCAGTATTTT
CSALRDSQWGADTQYF
>TRBJ2-3|many|.|TRBV18
TGTGCCAGCTCACCAATTTTGGCTCGCACAGATACGCAGTATTTT
CASSPILARTDTQYF
>TRBJ2-2|.|.|TRBV28
TGTGCCAGCAGTTTGGCGGCAGGGGACACCGGGGAGCTGTTTTTT
CASSLAAGDTGELFF
>TRBJ2-1|many|.|TRBV7-9
TGTGCCAGCAGCAAGAAGGGGGGCCCCGGCTCCTACAATGAGCAGTTCTTC
CASSKKGGPGSYNEQFF
>TRBJ2-1|.|.|TRBV7-9
TGTGCCAGCAGCCAAGGACTCCTACGAGACAATGAGCAGTTCTTC
CASSQGLLRDNEQFF